This TCR beta chain was captured in a study of OX40 agonist ivuxolimab in advanced cancers. About the study: At 82.7% male, the cohort had a mean age of about 60 years, ranging from about 23 to 79.

Study-level points and caveats: The mean number of expanded clones was higher in CD8+ T cells than in CD4+.

V dropped 6 bases and J dropped 7; count of bases not matched to a gene: 6. The CDR3 contains 14 residues. Per the germline V gene, CDR1 is SGHTA and CDR2 is FQGTGA. Clones were sequenced by immunoSEQ multiplex PCR, and TCRdb holds only the in-frame ones, with some missing. The repertoire includes just over 80,000 clones, more than 75% of them detected once, and 0.3% to 0.4% sits in the top ten. This clone showed up just once. What it binds is unknown. Sequenced material: CD4+ or CD8+ T cells sorted from blood, taken in a trial of the OX40 agonist ivuxolimab. The origin of this receptor is an adult with an advanced solid tumor such as melanoma, head and neck, liver or kidney cancer. The rearrangement uses TRBV7-3 and TRBJ2-5, with TRBD2 identical over 12 bases. The CDR3 DNA follows: TGTGCCAGCAGTTCAGGACTAGCGGGGTCGACCCAGTACTTC. This codes for CASSSGLAGSTQYF.